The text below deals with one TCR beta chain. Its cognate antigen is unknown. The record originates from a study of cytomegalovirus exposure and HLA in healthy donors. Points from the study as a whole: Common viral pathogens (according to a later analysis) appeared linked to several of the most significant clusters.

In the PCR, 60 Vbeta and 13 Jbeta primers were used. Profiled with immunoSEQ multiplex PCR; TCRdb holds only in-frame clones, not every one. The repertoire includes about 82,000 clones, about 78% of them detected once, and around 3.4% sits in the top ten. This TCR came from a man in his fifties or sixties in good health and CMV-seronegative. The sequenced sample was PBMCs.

DNA for the CDR3: TGTGCCAGCAGTTCCTCCGGGACTTTTGTCGGCTACACCTTC. This encodes CASSSSGTFVGYTF. This rearrangement joins TRBV28 to TRBJ1-2; tentatively, D is TRBD1 (5 bases). V lost 4 bases to trimming and J lost 8 bases, with 17 bases between them. Germline V gene sequence: CDR1 MDHEN, CDR2 SYDVKM. The length of the CDR3 is 14 residues.